At least ten counts were recorded for the clone carrying this TCR beta chain. The record originates from a study of regulatory T cells in long-lasting Graves disease. Time point: newly diagnosed GD, antithyroid drugs for less than 3 months. RNA from PBMCs was the source of the TCR library. Relying on iRepertoire HTBI primers and Arm-PCR of CDR3 regions, the team built TCR beta libraries. Each CDR3 protein is one row after TCRdb ran MiXCR on the multiplex PCR reads. The profile shows 350,000 to 450,000 distinct CDR3 sequences, approximately 16% of them singletons. The CDR3 sequence is 12 residues long. CDR1 is GTSNPN and CDR2 is SVGIG in the germline V gene (reference sequence). Trimming stripped 2 bases from V and 3 bases from J, with 8 bases between. In addition, the sample was reused for a study of T cells in Graves' hyperthyroidism and ophthalmopathy. That paper adds: HTBI primers were the set used in a first-round RT-PCR of the TCR CDR3.

This TCR was recovered from a woman between 35 and 50 years old with Graves disease. The source material was peripheral blood mononuclear cells (PBMCs), sampled at new diagnosis, from a patient treated with antithyroid drugs. The chain joins TRBV30 to TRBJ2-7, with unresolved D. The CDR3 sequence: CAWSSDGYEQYF. The CDR3 bases are TGTGCCTGGAGTTCAGATGGCTACGAGCAGTACTTC.